Listed below are T cell receptor beta chains from one sample, sequenced in a study of Ad26.COV2.S vaccination and SARS-CoV-2 variants. Assay: immunoSEQ multiplex PCR; the TCRdb copy retains only in-frame clones and omits some. The sample contains fewer than 600,000 clones, roughly nine tenths of which appear only once. The sample consisted of peripheral blood, taken in a trial of Ad26.COV2.S vaccine versus placebo. These TCRs come from a person aged 18-60 years who received the Ad26.COV2.S COVID-19 vaccine or a placebo. Each CDR3 is given with its conserved first and last residue. The order of the fields is clone size, J gene, V gene, D gene, CDR3 protein, CDR3 DNA. The D gene is left open where the match is weak. The size field is filled for only some rows; it gives once, few, many or a size class.

- | TRBJ2-5 | TRBV3-1/TRBV3-2 | TRBD2 | CASSPGTSRETQYF | TGTGCCAGCAGCCCCGGGACTAGCAGGGAGACCCAGTACTTC
- | TRBJ1-2 | TRBV19 | - | CASSMGRVDYGYTF | TGTGCCAGTAGTATGGGCAGGGTTGACTATGGCTACACCTTC
- | TRBJ2-5 | TRBV7-8 | TRBD2 | CASSPKRGPKETQYF | TGTGCCAGCAGCCCTAAGCGGGGACCTAAAGAGACCCAGTACTTC
- | TRBJ1-6 | TRBV18 | TRBD1 | CASSYGTGEVSPLHF | TGTGCCAGCTCATATGGGACAGGGGAGGTTTCACCCCTCCACTTT
- | TRBJ1-1 | TRBV30 | - | CAWSVLGDGSTEAFF | TGTGCCTGGAGTGTACTGGGGGATGGGAGCACTGAAGCTTTCTTT
- | TRBJ1-3 | TRBV5-1 | - | CASSYRPLNTIYF | TGCGCCAGCAGCTACCGCCCCCTAAACACCATATATTTT
- | TRBJ1-2 | TRBV5-5 | TRBD1 | CASRPRQGTGNYGYTF | TGTGCCAGCAGACCCAGACAGGGTACTGGGAACTATGGCTACACCTTC
- | TRBJ1-1 | TRBV19 | - | CASSRKQTGYTEAFF | TGTGCCAGTAGTAGAAAACAGACAGGTTACACTGAAGCTTTCTTT
- | TRBJ1-6 | TRBV6-5 | - | CASSYPKGLENSPLHF | TGTGCCAGCAGTTACCCAAAGGGACTAGAAAATTCACCCCTCCACTTT
few | TRBJ1-1 | TRBV2 | - | CARPGRKAFF | TGTGCCAGGCCGGGACGAAAAGCTTTCTTT
- | TRBJ1-5 | TRBV27 | - | CASSLESGGQPQHF | TGTGCCAGCAGTTTGGAATCTGGGGGTCAGCCCCAGCATTTT
- | TRBJ1-1 | TRBV28 | - | CASRGRGDTEAFF | TGTGCCAGTAGGGGTCGGGGTGACACTGAAGCTTTCTTT
once | TRBJ2-7 | TRBV11-2 | - | CASNPATDTYEQYF | TGTGCCAGCAACCCAGCGACAGATACCTACGAGCAGTACTTC
- | TRBJ1-5 | TRBV19 | - | CASSRDLNNQPQHF | TGTGCCAGTAGCCGGGACCTTAACAATCAGCCCCAGCATTTT
few | TRBJ1-2 | TRBV6-5 | TRBD1 | CASSWGQGGYGYTF | TGTGCCAGCAGCTGGGGACAGGGTGGATATGGCTACACCTTC
once | TRBJ2-5 | TRBV7-9 | - | CASSLVGLQYF | TGTGCCAGCAGCTTAGTCGGGCTCCAGTACTTC
- | TRBJ2-1 | TRBV5-1 | - | CASQTVPDARGNEQFF | TGCGCCAGCCAGACAGTTCCTGACGCGCGGGGCAATGAGCAGTTCTTC
- | TRBJ1-1 | TRBV6-5 | - | CASSYSGAGGTEAFF | TGTGCCAGCAGTTACTCGGGGGCCGGGGGCACTGAAGCTTTCTTT
- | TRBJ2-7 | TRBV6-2/TRBV6-3 | - | CASSYGGDGISSYEQYF | TGTGCCAGCAGTTATGGGGGAGACGGAATTAGCTCCTACGAGCAGTACTTC
- | TRBJ2-5 | TRBV7-2 | TRBD2 | CASSLGGTSGVKTQYF | TGTGCCAGCAGCTTAGGAGGGACTAGCGGGGTAAAGACCCAGTACTTC
- | TRBJ2-7 | TRBV3-1/TRBV3-2 | TRBD1 | CASSHRTGIWYEQYF | TGTGCCAGCAGCCACCGGACAGGGATCTGGTACGAGCAGTACTTC
- | TRBJ1-2 | TRBV6-2/TRBV6-3 | - | CASSPGQAYGYTF | TGTGCCAGCAGTCCGGGACAAGCCTATGGCTACACCTTC
- | TRBJ1-2 | TRBV30 | - | CAWSVRAESLSRGYTF | TGTGCCTGGAGTGTACGTGCGGAGAGCCTTTCTCGGGGCTACACCTTC
- | TRBJ1-5 | TRBV5-3 | - | CARSLVPGLNQPQHF | TGTGCCAGAAGCTTGGTACCCGGACTGAATCAGCCCCAGCATTTT
- | TRBJ2-7 | TRBV2 | - | CASHRGTPFGEQYF | TGTGCCAGCCACCGGGGCACCCCATTCGGCGAGCAGTACTTC
- | TRBJ1-1 | TRBV11-3 | - | CASSQGVNTEAFF | TGTGCCAGCAGCCAAGGGGTTAACACTGAAGCTTTCTTT
- | TRBJ2-7 | TRBV7-9 | - | CASSLGKSYEQYF | TGTGCCAGCAGCTTAGGCAAGTCCTACGAGCAGTACTTC
- | TRBJ1-4 | TRBV14 | - | CASSQDVDRKLFF | TGTGCCAGCAGCCAAGATGTGGACAGAAAACTGTTTTTT
- | TRBJ2-5 | TRBV5-8 | TRBD2 | CASSLSGGARETQYF | TGTGCCAGCAGCCTTAGCGGGGGGGCAAGAGAGACCCAGTACTTC
once | TRBJ2-7 | TRBV6-6 | TRBD1 | CASSLTGTGPYEQYF | TGTGCCAGCAGTTTGACCGGGACAGGGCCTTACGAGCAGTACTTC
- | TRBJ2-7 | TRBV4-1 | TRBD2 | CASSHPASGINSYEQYF | TGCGCCAGCAGCCACCCCGCTAGCGGGATTAACTCCTACGAGCAGTACTTC
once | TRBJ2-5 | TRBV9 | TRBD2 | CASSVGAGGLAETQYF | TGTGCCAGCAGCGTAGGAGCTGGGGGACTAGCAGAGACCCAGTACTTC
- | TRBJ2-5 | TRBV4-1 | - | CASSQDNSLFSETQYF | TGCGCCAGCAGCCAAGATAATTCTTTGTTTTCGGAGACCCAGTACTTC
few | TRBJ2-7 | TRBV14 | TRBD2 | CASSQEFETSGPKGYEQYF | TGTGCCAGCAGCCAAGAATTTGAGACTAGCGGGCCAAAAGGTTACGAGCAGTACTTC
- | TRBJ2-1 | TRBV3-1/TRBV3-2 | TRBD2 | CASSPRHSGSSNNEQFF | TGTGCCAGCAGCCCTAGACATAGCGGGAGCTCAAACAATGAGCAGTTCTTC
- | TRBJ1-6 | TRBV28 | - | CASTTWNSPLHF | TGTGCCAGCACAACCTGGAATTCACCCCTCCACTTT
- | TRBJ2-1 | TRBV27 | TRBD1 | CASTNLSGGPYNEQFF | TGTGCCAGCACTAATCTGTCAGGGGGCCCCTACAATGAGCAGTTCTTC
- | TRBJ1-2 | TRBV15 | TRBD1 | CATSRSGTGLDYGYTF | TGTGCCACCAGCAGGTCCGGGACAGGGCTGGACTATGGCTACACCTTC
- | TRBJ2-1 | TRBV2 | TRBD1 | CASIDRAYNEQFF | TGTGCCAGCATTGACAGGGCCTACAATGAGCAGTTCTTC
- | TRBJ2-7 | TRBV2 | - | CASSEATGTNLYEQYF | TGTGCCAGCAGTGAAGCTACCGGCACAAATCTTTACGAGCAGTACTTC
- | TRBJ2-1 | TRBV3-1/TRBV3-2 | TRBD2 | CASSRLSSGGREQFF | TGTGCCAGCAGCCGCCTTTCTAGCGGGGGCCGGGAGCAGTTCTTC
- | TRBJ2-6 | TRBV6-6 | TRBD1 | CASGPGQLSSGANVLTF | TGTGCCAGCGGTCCGGGACAGCTGAGCTCTGGGGCCAACGTCCTGACTTTC